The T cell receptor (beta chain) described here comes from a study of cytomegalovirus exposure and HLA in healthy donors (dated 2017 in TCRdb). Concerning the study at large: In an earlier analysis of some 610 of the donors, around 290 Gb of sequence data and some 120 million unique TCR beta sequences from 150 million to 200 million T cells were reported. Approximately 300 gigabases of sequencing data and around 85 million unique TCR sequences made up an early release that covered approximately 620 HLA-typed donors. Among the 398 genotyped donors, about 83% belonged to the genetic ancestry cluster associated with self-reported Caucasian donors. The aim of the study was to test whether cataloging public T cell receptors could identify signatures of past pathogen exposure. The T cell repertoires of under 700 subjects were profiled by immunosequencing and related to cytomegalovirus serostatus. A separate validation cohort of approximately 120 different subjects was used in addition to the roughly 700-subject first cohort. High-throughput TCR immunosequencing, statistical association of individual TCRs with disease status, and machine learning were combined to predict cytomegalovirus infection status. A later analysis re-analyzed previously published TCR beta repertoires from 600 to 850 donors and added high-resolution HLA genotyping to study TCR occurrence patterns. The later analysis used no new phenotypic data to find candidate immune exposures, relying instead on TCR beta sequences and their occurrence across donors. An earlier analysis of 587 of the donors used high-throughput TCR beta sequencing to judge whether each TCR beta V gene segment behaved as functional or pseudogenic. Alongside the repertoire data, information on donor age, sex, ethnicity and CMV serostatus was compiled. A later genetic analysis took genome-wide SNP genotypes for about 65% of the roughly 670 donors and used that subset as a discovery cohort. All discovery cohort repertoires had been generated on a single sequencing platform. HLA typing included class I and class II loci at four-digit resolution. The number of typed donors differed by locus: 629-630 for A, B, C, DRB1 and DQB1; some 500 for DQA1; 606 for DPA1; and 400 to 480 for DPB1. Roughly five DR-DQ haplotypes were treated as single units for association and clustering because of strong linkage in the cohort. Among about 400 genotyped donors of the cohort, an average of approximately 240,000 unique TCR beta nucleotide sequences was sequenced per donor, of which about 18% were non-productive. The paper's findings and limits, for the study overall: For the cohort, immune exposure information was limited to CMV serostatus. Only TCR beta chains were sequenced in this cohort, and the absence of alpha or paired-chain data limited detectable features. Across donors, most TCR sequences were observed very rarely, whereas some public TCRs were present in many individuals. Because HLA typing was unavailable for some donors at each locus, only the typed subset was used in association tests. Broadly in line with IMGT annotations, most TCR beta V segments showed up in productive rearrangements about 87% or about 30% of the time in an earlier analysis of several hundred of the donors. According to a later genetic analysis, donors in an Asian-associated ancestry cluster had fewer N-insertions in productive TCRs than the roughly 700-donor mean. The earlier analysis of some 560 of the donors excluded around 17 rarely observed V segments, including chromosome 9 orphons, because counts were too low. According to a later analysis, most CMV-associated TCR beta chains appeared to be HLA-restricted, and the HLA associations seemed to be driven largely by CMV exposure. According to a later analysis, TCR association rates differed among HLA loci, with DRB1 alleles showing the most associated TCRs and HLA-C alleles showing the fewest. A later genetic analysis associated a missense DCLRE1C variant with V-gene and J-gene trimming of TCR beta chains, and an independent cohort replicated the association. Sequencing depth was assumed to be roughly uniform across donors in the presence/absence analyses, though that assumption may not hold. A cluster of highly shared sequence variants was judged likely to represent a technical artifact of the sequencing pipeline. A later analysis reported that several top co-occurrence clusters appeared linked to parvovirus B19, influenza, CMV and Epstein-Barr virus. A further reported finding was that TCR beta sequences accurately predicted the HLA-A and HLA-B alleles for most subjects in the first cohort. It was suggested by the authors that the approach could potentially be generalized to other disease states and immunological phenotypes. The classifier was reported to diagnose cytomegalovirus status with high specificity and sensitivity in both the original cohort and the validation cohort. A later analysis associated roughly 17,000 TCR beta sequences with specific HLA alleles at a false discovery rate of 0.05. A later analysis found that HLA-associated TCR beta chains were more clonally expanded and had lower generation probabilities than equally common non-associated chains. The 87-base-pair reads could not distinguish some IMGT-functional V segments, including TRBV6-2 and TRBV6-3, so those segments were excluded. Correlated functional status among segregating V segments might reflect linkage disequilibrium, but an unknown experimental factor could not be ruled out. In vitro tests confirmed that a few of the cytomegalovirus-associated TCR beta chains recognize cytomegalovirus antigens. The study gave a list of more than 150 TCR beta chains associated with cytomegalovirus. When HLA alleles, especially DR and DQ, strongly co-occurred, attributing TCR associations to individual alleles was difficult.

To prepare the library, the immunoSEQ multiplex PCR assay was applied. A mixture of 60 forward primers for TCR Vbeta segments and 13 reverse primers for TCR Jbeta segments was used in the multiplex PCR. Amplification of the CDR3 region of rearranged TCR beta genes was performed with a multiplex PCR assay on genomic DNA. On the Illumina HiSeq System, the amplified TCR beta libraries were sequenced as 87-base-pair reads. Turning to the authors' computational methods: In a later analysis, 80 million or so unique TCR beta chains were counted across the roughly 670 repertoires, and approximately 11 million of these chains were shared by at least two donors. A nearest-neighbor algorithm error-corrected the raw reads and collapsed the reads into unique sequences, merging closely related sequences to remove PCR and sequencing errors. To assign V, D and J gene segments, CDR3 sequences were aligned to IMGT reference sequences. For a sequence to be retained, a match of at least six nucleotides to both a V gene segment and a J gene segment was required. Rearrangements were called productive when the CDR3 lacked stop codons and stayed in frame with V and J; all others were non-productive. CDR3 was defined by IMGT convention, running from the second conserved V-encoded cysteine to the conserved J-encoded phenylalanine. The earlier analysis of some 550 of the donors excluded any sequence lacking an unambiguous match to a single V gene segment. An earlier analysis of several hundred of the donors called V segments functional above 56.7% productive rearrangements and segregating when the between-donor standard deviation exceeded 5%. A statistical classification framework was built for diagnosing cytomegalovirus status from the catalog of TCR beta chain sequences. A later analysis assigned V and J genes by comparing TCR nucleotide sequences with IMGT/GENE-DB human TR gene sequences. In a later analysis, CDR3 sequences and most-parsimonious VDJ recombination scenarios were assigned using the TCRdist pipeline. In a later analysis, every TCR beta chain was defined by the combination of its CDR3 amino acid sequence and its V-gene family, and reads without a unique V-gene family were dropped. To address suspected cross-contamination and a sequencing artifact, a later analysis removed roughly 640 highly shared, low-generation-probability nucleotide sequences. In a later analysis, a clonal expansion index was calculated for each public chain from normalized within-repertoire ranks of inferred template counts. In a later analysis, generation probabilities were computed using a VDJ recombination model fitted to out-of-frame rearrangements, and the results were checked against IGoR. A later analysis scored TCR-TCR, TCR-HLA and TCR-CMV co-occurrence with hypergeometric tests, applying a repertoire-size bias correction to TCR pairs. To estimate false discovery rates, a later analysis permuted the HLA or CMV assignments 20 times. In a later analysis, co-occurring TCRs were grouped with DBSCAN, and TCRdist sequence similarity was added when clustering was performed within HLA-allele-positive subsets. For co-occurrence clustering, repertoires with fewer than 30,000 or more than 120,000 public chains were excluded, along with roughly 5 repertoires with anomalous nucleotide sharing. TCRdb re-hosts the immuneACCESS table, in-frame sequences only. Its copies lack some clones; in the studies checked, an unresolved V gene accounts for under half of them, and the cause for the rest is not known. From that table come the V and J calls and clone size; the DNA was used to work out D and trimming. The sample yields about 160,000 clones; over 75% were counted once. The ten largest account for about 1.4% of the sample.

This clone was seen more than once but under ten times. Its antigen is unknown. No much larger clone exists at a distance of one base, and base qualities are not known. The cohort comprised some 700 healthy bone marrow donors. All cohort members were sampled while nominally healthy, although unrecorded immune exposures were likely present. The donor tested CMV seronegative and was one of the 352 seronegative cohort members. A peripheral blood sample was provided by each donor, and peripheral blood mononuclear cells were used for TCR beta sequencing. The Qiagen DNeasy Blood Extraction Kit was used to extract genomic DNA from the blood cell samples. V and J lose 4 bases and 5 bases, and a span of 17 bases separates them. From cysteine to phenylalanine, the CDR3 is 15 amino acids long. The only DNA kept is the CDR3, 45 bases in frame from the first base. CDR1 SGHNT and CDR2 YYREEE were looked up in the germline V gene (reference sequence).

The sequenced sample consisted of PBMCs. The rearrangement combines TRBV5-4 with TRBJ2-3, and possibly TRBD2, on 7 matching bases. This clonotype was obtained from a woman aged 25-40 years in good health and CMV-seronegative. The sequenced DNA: TGTGCCAGCAGCGCCTACGGGGGGCAAAGAGATACGCAGTATTTT. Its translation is CASSAYGGQRDTQYF.